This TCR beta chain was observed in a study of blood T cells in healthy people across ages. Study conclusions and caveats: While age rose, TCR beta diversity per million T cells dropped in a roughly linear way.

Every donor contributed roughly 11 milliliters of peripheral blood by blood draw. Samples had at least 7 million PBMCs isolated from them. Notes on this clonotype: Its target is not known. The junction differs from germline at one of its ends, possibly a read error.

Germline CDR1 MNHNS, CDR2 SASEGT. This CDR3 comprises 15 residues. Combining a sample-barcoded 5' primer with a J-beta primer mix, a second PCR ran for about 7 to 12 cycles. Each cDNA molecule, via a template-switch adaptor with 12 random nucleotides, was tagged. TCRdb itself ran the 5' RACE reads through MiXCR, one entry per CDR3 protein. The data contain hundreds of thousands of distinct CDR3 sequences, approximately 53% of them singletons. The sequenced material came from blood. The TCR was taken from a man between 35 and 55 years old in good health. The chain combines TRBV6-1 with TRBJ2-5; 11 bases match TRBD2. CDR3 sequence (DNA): TGTGCCGGCAGCCGAGTGACTAGCGGGGACGGGACCCAGTACTTC. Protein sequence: CAGSRVTSGDGTQYF.